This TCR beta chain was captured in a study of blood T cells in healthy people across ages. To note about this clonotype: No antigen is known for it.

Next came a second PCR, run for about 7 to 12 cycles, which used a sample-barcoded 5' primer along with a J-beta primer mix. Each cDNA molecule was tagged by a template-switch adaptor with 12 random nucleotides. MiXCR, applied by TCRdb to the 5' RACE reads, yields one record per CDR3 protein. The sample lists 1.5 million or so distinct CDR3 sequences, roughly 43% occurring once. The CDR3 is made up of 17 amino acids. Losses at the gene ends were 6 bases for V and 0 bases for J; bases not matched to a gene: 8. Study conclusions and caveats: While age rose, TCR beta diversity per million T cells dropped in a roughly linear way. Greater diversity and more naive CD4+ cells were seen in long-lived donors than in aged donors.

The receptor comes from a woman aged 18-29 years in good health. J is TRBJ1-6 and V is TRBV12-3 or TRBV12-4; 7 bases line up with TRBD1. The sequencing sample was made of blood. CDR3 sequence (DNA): TGTGCCAGCAGGTTCGGGACAGACGGCTCCTATAATTCACCCCTCCACTTT. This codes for CASRFGTDGSYNSPLHF.